Reported below is one T cell receptor beta chain. Its specificity is not known. Other DNA sequences in this specimen translate into the identical CDR3. As to time point: cycle 4 day 1 (C4D1), after 5 to 7 weeks of nivolumab. There was relapse after autologous stem cell transplantation in every patient, and there was variation in brentuximab vedotin exposure. This entry is derived from a study of PD-1 blockade in classical Hodgkin lymphoma. Study-wide results and caveats: The diversity seen at baseline in complete responders resembled that of newly diagnosed patients.

The table came from immunoSEQ multiplex PCR; TCRdb's copy has only in-frame clones and leaves some out. The profile shows approximately 96,000 clones, about 93% of them singletons. The origin of this receptor is a human donor with classical Hodgkin lymphoma. Material: peripheral blood mononuclear cells (PBMCs), obtained before the fourth cycle of nivolumab.

The CDR3 loop reads CSVGTGADTQYF. As DNA, the CDR3 is TGCAGCGTGGGGACAGGGGCCGATACGCAGTATTTT. This sequence joins TRBV29-1 and TRBJ2-3; 10 positions match TRBD1. CDR1 is SQVTM, CDR2 ANQGSEA, per germline. Trimming at V came to 6 bases and at J to 6 bases, leaving 3 bases not matched to a gene. CDR3 size: 12 residues.